This T cell receptor (beta chain) was sequenced during a study of T cell repertoires in cytomegalovirus infection (dated by TCRdb to between 2018 and 2021). In terms of the full investigation: Alongside well-studied HLA-B-restricted epitopes, the peptide stimulations were aimed at recently identified HLA-C-restricted CMV epitopes, whose presentation resists viral immunomodulation. Because public TCR beta signatures pointed to carriage of CMV infection together with the matching HLA type, the HLA type of each donor mattered for the analysis. Paper-wide results and their limitations: The ex vivo response was dominated by HLA-C-restricted CMV-specific TCR beta clonotypes, which also provided the single most frequent clonotype in two of eight donors. In both this cohort and an independent cohort of approximately 350 donors, the cumulative frequency of public TCR beta family members distinguished carriers of CMV infection plus the relevant HLA type.

This clonotype came up a few times. Its antigen specificity is not known. Nothing much larger sits one base from this clone, and base qualities are not available. Reading the label with the study, this specimen's treatment or condition is: in vitro stimulation with specific CMV peptide epitopes to enrich CMV-specific T cells. Instrument on record: Illumina HiSeq 1500. TCRdb's own reprocessing of the public reads used fastp at Q25 and MiXCR and kept productive beta chains. Rows are unified per CDR3 protein, each entry keeping the most common DNA and genes. The sample has a few hundred thousand distinct CDR3 sequences on record, around two fifths of them singletons. Clones ranked in the top ten supply around 48% of the sample. Trimming at the junction amounts to 3 bases on V and 6 bases on J, and the germline ends lie 7 bases apart. The CDR3 sequence holds 12 residues, the cysteine and phenylalanine included. The sequence is cut down to CDR3 DNA, 36 bases in frame from base 1.

The sample consisted of cultured PBMCs, taken from culture after CMV antigen stimulation. The chain is assembled from TRBV12-3 or TRBV12-4 and TRBJ2-3, with the D gene not confidently named. The clonotype comes from a human donor in good health (CMV status not recorded). Some clones in this sample may be carry-over from other donors' samples. The CDR3 protein sequence reads: CASSFHQDTQYF. The DNA sequence reads TGTGCCAGCAGTTTTCATCAGGATACGCAGTATTTT.